This T cell receptor beta chain derives from a study of blood T cell repertoires in COVID-19. Here immunoSEQ multiplex PCR was the method, and the copy in TCRdb shows in-frame clones only, minus some. The sample holds about 370,000 clones, over 75% seen once. V was cut by 0 bases and J by 2 bases, with 8 bases left in between. Per germline, CDR1 LGHDT and CDR2 YNNKEL (reference sequence). The CDR3 totals 14 residues. This clone was counted a single time. Sample: PBMCs or T cells enriched from blood (not recorded which). This receptor was obtained from a man in his late teens or twenties who had recovered from COVID-19. This rearrangement joins TRBV3-1 (or the pseudogene TRBV3-2) to TRBJ2-7, with D tentatively TRBD2 (5 bases). The CDR3 region is CASSQDWGAYEQYF. CDR3 DNA sequence: TGTGCCAGCAGCCAAGATTGGGGAGCCTACGAGCAGTACTTC.